These 14 T cell receptor beta chains share one sample of origin, sequenced in a study of cytomegalovirus exposure and HLA in healthy donors. The PCR contained 60 Vbeta and 13 Jbeta primers. Sequenced by immunoSEQ multiplex PCR; TCRdb stores in-frame clones only, minus some. The data include 150,000 to 200,000 clones; the top ten clones carry almost 6.5%. The sequenced sample was PBMCs. All receptors derive from a man younger than 45 in good health and CMV-seronegative.

The rearrangement uses TRBV7-2 and TRBJ1-2; possible D gene TRBD1, 5 bases. CDR1 and CDR2 (germline): SGHTA, FQGNSA. V lost 4 bases and J lost 5, with 17 bases in between. This CDR3 region has 15 residues. The CDR3 coding sequence is TGTGCCAGCAGCTCCCCGACCCGGGGGGATTATGGCTACACCTTC. It encodes CASSSPTRGDYGYTF. The entire variable domain, with the rest obtained from reference TRBV7-2 and TRBJ1-2, is as follows: GAGVSQSPSNKVTEKGKDVELRCDPISGHTALYWYRQSLGQGLEFLIYFQGNSAPDKSGLPSDRFSAERTGGSVSTLTIQRTQQEDSAVYLCASSSPTRGDYGYTFGSGTRLTVV.

This CDR3 reads CASSRHRDLRTGELFF. The CDR3 bases are TGTGCCAGCAGCCGCCACCGGGACTTGCGGACCGGGGAGCTGTTTTTT. This chain connects TRBV5-6 to TRBJ2-2; D perhaps matches TRBD2 (6 bases). CDR1 is SGHDT, CDR2 YYEEEE, per germline. Deletions cut 4 bases from V and 5 bases from J, with 18 bases between. The CDR3 has 16 amino acids.

The chain links TRBV28 to TRBJ2-7, with TRBD1 identical over 11 bases. In germline, CDR1 is MDHEN, CDR2 SYDVKM. V lost 4 bases and J lost 0; bases outside the gene matches: 5. CDR3 length equals 16 residues. CDR3 sequence: CASSSPGTGGSYEQYF. CDR3 nucleotides: TGTGCCAGCAGTTCCCCAGGGACAGGGGGCTCCTACGAGCAGTACTTC.

The chain recombines TRBV2 with TRBJ2-3; D might be TRBD2 (5 bases). The V end was cut by 3 bases, the J end by 3 bases, with 16 bases between. Germline V gene data show CDR1 as SNHLY and CDR2 as FYNNEI. The CDR3 runs 16 residues. The CDR3 reads CASSDPTAGRTDTQYF. DNA of the CDR3: TGTGCCAGCAGTGACCCGACCGCGGGTAGAACAGATACGCAGTATTTT.

In DNA form, the CDR3 reads TGTGCCAGCAGCAGGGGTCAGAATCAGCCCCAGCATTTT. It encodes CASSRGQNQPQHF. The chain recombines TRBV11-1 with TRBJ1-5, with D perhaps TRBD1 (5 bases). Germline CDR1 and CDR2: SGHAT and FQDESV (reference sequence). The CDR3 covers 13 residues. V was trimmed by 5 bases and J by 4 bases, leaving 9 bases between them.

This chain connects TRBV18 to TRBJ1-6; 7 bases map to TRBD1. CDR1 and CDR2 (germline): KGHSH, LQKENI. J was trimmed by 8 bases and V by 4 bases; bases with no gene match: 14. The CDR3 is 17 amino acids. CDR3 protein: CASSQNEKTGYDSPLHF. The DNA for the CDR3 is TGTGCCAGCTCACAAAACGAAAAGACAGGGTATGATTCACCCCTCCACTTT.

The chain recombines TRBV9 with TRBJ2-1, with 15 bases fitting TRBD2. CDR1 is SGDLS, CDR2 YYNGEE, per germline. The CDR3 runs to 16 residues. V dropped 4 bases and J dropped 9; count of bases not matched to a gene: 8. In DNA form, the CDR3 reads TGTGCCAGCAGCCCAGGACTAGCGGGGGGGCAGGGTGAGCAGTTCTTC. Translated: CASSPGLAGGQGEQFF.

The chain has TRBV5-4 and TRBJ2-7, with 11 bases aligning to TRBD1. Per the germline V gene, CDR1 is SGHNT and CDR2 is YYREEE (reference sequence). The CDR3 has 17 amino acids. J was trimmed by 3 bases and V by 4 bases; bases with no gene match: 12. The CDR3 spells CASSLEGPGTGGYEQYF. CDR3 in DNA: TGTGCCAGCAGCCTCGAGGGGCCCGGGACAGGGGGCTACGAGCAGTACTTC.

This sequence joins TRBV5-6 and TRBJ2-2; TRBD2 agrees at 11 bases. J gave up 5 bases and V 4 bases, and 7 bases lay outside the gene matches. The CDR3 has 16 residues. Germline-derived CDR1 and CDR2 are SGHDT and YYEEEE. The CDR3, as DNA: TGTGCCAGCAGCAAACTAGCGGGAGCGGTAACCGGGGAGCTGTTTTTT. Protein: CASSKLAGAVTGELFF.

This rearrangement joins TRBV7-7 to TRBJ2-1; 9 bases map to TRBD2. V shed 10 bases, J shed 4 bases, and the junction held 11 bases outside the gene matches. Germline lookup yields CDR1 SSHAT and CDR2 FNYEAQ (reference sequence). The CDR3 is 15 residues long. CDR3 amino acids: CAISSGTSPYNEQFF. The CDR3 nucleotides read TGTGCCATCTCCTCCGGGACTAGCCCTTACAATGAGCAGTTCTTC. Variable domain in full (rest from reference TRBV7-7 and TRBJ2-1): GAGVSQSPRYKVTKRGQDVTLRCDPISSHATLYWYQQALGQGPEFLTYFNYEAQPDKSGLPSDRFSAERPEGSISTLTIQRTEQRDSAMYRCAISSGTSPYNEQFFGPGTRLTVL.

This chain connects TRBV9 to TRBJ2-3; TRBD1 is a possible D gene (6 bases). Trimming stripped 3 bases from V and 5 bases from J, with 16 bases between. There are 15 residues in the CDR3. CDR1 and CDR2 (germline): SGDLS, YYNGEE. Here the CDR3 reads CASSATGTPQDTQYF. DNA for the CDR3: TGTGCCAGCAGCGCCACCGGGACACCCCAAGATACGCAGTATTTT.

CDR3 residues: CASSRGDGLYNEKLFF. In DNA form, the CDR3 reads TGTGCCAGCAGCCGGGGGGACGGCCTATATAATGAAAAACTGTTTTTT. This sequence joins TRBV7-9 and TRBJ1-4, with a possible D match to TRBD1 (5 bases). V gave up 5 bases and J gave up 4 bases, with 17 bases separating them. Germline CDR1 and CDR2: SEHNR and FQNEAQ (reference sequence). This CDR3 is 16 amino acids long.

The chain links TRBV13 to TRBJ1-5; 10 bases fit TRBD1. V lost 0 bases to trimming and J lost 1 base; unmatched junction nucleotides: 3. CDR1 is PRHDT, CDR2 FYEKMQ, per germline (reference sequence). The CDR3 runs 17 residues. The CDR3 sequence is CASSLGDRGRSNQPQHF. The CDR3 region has the DNA TGTGCCAGCAGCTTAGGAGACAGGGGGCGAAGCAATCAGCCCCAGCATTTT.

The V call is TRBV27, the J call TRBJ2-3, with TRBD1 as a possible D gene (6 bases). CDR1 and CDR2 from the germline V gene are MNHEY and SMNVEV (reference sequence). V was clipped by 5 bases and J by 0 bases, with 12 bases between them. The CDR3 totals 15 residues. CDR3 sequence (DNA): TGTGCCAGCAGTGGGACACCTCACAGCACAGATACGCAGTATTTT. Encoded protein: CASSGTPHSTDTQYF.